The present T cell receptor (beta chain) was sequenced within a study of cytomegalovirus exposure and HLA in healthy donors. Regarding this clone: The antigen remains unidentified.

Study-level points and caveats: After further analysis at a later stage, 16,951 TCR beta sequences were associated with HLA alleles at 0.05 false discovery rate. Previously analyzed data showed that most TCR beta V segments were productive at a frequency of about 87% or about 30%.

Amplification used 60 Vbeta primers and 13 Jbeta primers. The data were produced by immunoSEQ multiplex PCR, yet TCRdb's version contains in-frame clones alone and is incomplete. Among about 200,000 clones, 70% were seen once, and the ten largest hold around 3%. CDR1 and CDR2 (germline): MNHEY, SMNVEV (reference sequence). With 10 bases clipped from V and 5 bases from J, the junction kept 15 bases outside the gene matches. The CDR3 totals 15 residues. The sequencing sample was made of PBMCs. This sequence originates from a man aged 35 to 55 in good health and CMV-seropositive. This rearrangement joins TRBV27 to TRBJ1-1, with TRBD1 matching over 8 bases. The CDR3 sequence is CATSPAGGWVTEAFF. For the CDR3, the DNA is TGTGCCACCTCCCCAGCAGGGGGCTGGGTGACTGAAGCTTTCTTT.